These T cell receptor beta chains were read from a single sample in a study of T-cell memory formation after mild COVID-19. MiXCR was run by TCRdb on the 5' RACE reads, yielding one entry per CDR3 protein. The table has about 45,000 distinct CDR3 sequences, approximately 9.7% seen once. Source material: PBMCs or a T cell subset sorted from them (not recorded which). The receptor set was obtained from an adult woman who had mild COVID-19 (a few samples of this study predate the infection). Cell type and time point are not known. CDR3s include the opening cysteine and the closing phenylalanine or tryptophan. Each record gives: CDR3 length, V gene, clone size, CDR3 protein. Clone size is not always given. Where it is, it says once, few, many or a class for expanded clones.

14 | TRBV7-9 | NA | CASSSTESGNTIYF
17 | TRBV24-1 | few | CATSETSGSFTADTQYF
17 | TRBV20-1 | few | CSARGGSGSSWGNEQFF
16 | TRBV20-1 | few | CSARDLSGRLISGYTF
14 | TRBV5-1 | many | CASSLVTGGYEQYF
15 | TRBV24-1 | many | CATSDNADRQETQYF
13 | TRBV11-2 | NA | CASSLVLADEQFF
14 | TRBV14 | few | CASSQQGIGDTQYF
14 | TRBV5-1 | NA | CASSYGTANYEQYF
17 | TRBV27 | few | CASSLGLAGGSGNEQYF
13 | TRBV12-3/TRBV12-4 | NA | CASSRSGANVLTF
13 | TRBV20-1 | many | CSANMRGDSPLHF
16 | TRBV5-1 | NA | CASSLGPGLGPYEQYF
15 | TRBV19 | few | CASSLGTGRAYEQYF
13 | TRBV24-1 | NA | CATSEPGAYEQYF
16 | TRBV20-1 | many | CSLSRRGWTAYNEQFF
15 | TRBV9 | NA | CASSLRASGSYEQYF
13 | TRBV28 | few | CASSFPSKDEQYF
13 | TRBV11-1 | few | CASKRQGPYEQYF
16 | TRBV10-3 | NA | CAISGSGLPRRETQYF